A selection of T cell receptor beta chains follows, all from one sample in a study of post-analysis software for immune sequencing data. TCRdb re-analysed the PCR reads in MiXCR, keeping a single row per CDR3 protein. The table has approximately 630,000 distinct CDR3 sequences, roughly three fifths seen once. The sequenced sample consisted of blood. These receptors were collected from a girl aged 2-9 years with multiple sclerosis. Both conserved end residues are part of each CDR3. Each record gives: clone size, CDR3 length, D gene, J gene, V gene, CDR3 protein, CDR3 DNA. D genes are given only for firm matches. The size entry is marked missing in some rows and otherwise reads once, few, many or a size class.

abundance: NA
len: 18
d_gene: TRBD1
j_gene: TRBJ2-5
v_gene: TRBV14
CDR3aa: CTSSHLDRESPWGETQYF
CDR3nt: TGTACCAGCAGCCACCTGGACAGGGAGTCTCCCTGGGGTGAGACCCAGTACTTC

abundance: NA
len: 20
d_gene: TRBD1
j_gene: TRBJ2-5
v_gene: TRBV5-6
CDR3aa: CASRYPRDRGFPGSQETQYF
CDR3nt: TGTGCCAGCAGGTACCCCCGGGACAGGGGTTTCCCCGGGAGCCAAGAGACCCAGTACTTC

abundance: NA
len: 13
d_gene: TRBD1
j_gene: TRBJ2-7
v_gene: TRBV29-1
CDR3aa: CSVMTGEGGEQYF
CDR3nt: TGCAGCGTTATGACAGGGGAAGGAGGCGAGCAGTACTTC

abundance: many
len: 13
d_gene: TRBD2
j_gene: TRBJ2-5
v_gene: TRBV5-1
CDR3aa: CASSPGGGETQYF
CDR3nt: TGTGCCAGCAGTCCGGGAGGAGGGGAGACCCAGTACTTC

abundance: once
len: 16
d_gene: TRBD2
j_gene: TRBJ2-1
v_gene: TRBV5-1
CDR3aa: CASSRGDSGGYNGQFF
CDR3nt: TGCGCCAGCAGCAGAGGGGATAGCGGGGGCTACAATGGGCAGTTCTTC

abundance: NA
len: 15
d_gene: NA
j_gene: TRBJ2-5
v_gene: TRBV6-1
CDR3aa: CASSDPQDFQETQYF
CDR3nt: TGTGCCAGCAGTGACCCACAGGATTTCCAAGAGACCCAGTACTTC

abundance: NA
len: 16
d_gene: TRBD2
j_gene: TRBJ2-1
v_gene: TRBV20-1
CDR3aa: CSARVGGSTSYNEQFF
CDR3nt: TGCAGTGCTAGAGTTGGCGGGAGTACCTCCTACAATGAGCAGTTCTTC

abundance: NA
len: 14
d_gene: TRBD1
j_gene: TRBJ2-2
v_gene: TRBV10-2
CDR3aa: CASRTDRGAGELFF
CDR3nt: TGCGCCAGCAGGACAGACAGGGGTGCCGGGGAGCTGTTTTTT

abundance: NA
len: 16
d_gene: NA
j_gene: TRBJ1-1
v_gene: TRBV11-2
CDR3aa: CASSLDQGVESTEAFF
CDR3nt: TGTGCCAGCAGCTTAGACCAGGGCGTGGAGTCCACTGAAGCTTTCTTT

abundance: NA
len: 15
d_gene: TRBD2
j_gene: TRBJ2-1
v_gene: TRBV7-8
CDR3aa: CASSSTSGILDEQFF
CDR3nt: TGTGCCAGCAGCTCAACTAGCGGGATACTCGATGAGCAGTTCTTC

abundance: NA
len: 16
d_gene: NA
j_gene: TRBJ2-1
v_gene: TRBV12-3/TRBV12-4
CDR3aa: CASSSTRGLTYNGQFF
CDR3nt: TGTGCCAGCAGTTCTACTAGAGGCCTTACCTACAATGGGCAGTTCTTC

abundance: NA
len: 12
d_gene: NA
j_gene: TRBJ1-2
v_gene: TRBV7-2
CDR3aa: CASSLEYYGYTF
CDR3nt: TGTGCCAGCAGCTTAGAGTACTATGGCTACACCTTC

abundance: few
len: 15
d_gene: NA
j_gene: TRBJ2-1
v_gene: TRBV20-1
CDR3aa: CSASSGLQGYNEQFF
CDR3nt: TGCAGTGCTAGCTCAGGACTTCAGGGCTACAATGAGCAGTTCTTC

abundance: NA
len: 16
d_gene: NA
j_gene: TRBJ2-2
v_gene: TRBV6-2/TRBV6-3
CDR3aa: CARSPSRDLNTGELFF
CDR3nt: TGTGCCCGCAGCCCATCCCGGGACCTAAACACCGGGGAGCTGTTTTTT

abundance: once
len: 14
d_gene: NA
j_gene: TRBJ1-1
v_gene: TRBV7-3
CDR3aa: CASSLSAASTEAFF
CDR3nt: TGTGCCAGCAGTCTGTCGGCCGCCTCGACTGAAGCTTTCTTT

abundance: NA
len: 14
d_gene: TRBD1
j_gene: TRBJ1-6
v_gene: TRBV20-1
CDR3aa: CSGRGTEGSSPLHF
CDR3nt: TGCAGTGGCAGAGGGACAGAAGGAAGTTCACCCCTCCACTTT

abundance: few
len: 21
d_gene: TRBD2
j_gene: TRBJ2-3
v_gene: TRBV11-2
CDR3aa: CASSLGGWGLAGGDSTDTQYF
CDR3nt: TGTGCCAGCAGCTTAGGAGGGTGGGGACTAGCGGGAGGGGATAGCACAGATACGCAGTATTTT

abundance: NA
len: 12
d_gene: NA
j_gene: TRBJ2-3
v_gene: TRBV20-1
CDR3aa: CSATVVADTQYF
CDR3nt: TGCAGTGCTACGGTGGTGGCAGATACGCAGTATTTT

abundance: NA
len: 15
d_gene: NA
j_gene: TRBJ1-1
v_gene: TRBV7-9
CDR3aa: CASSLGLEGNTEAFF
CDR3nt: TGTGCCAGCAGCTTAGGTTTGGAGGGGAACACTGAAGCTTTCTTT